These 23 T cell receptor beta chains share one sample of origin, sequenced in a study of response to subunit inactivated influenza vaccine. One entry per CDR3 protein, called by TCRdb with MiXCR from the RT-PCR reads. The sample carries over 300,000 distinct CDR3 sequences, 20% to 25% recorded once. The sample here was PBMCs from blood, taken 21 months after vaccination. The receptor source for this set is a man between 50 and 70 years old who received an inactivated influenza vaccine.

The chain recombines TRBV19 with TRBJ2-1, with D hard to call. The germline V and J ends were trimmed by 6 bases and 1 base, with 22 bases remaining between them. Germline V gene sequence: CDR1 LNHDA, CDR2 SQIVND (reference sequence). The CDR3 is 18 amino acids. As DNA, the CDR3 is TGTGCCAGTAGCCCTCGGGCCCTTCCAATTACTTCCTACAATGAGCAGTTCTTC. Translating it yields CASSPRALPITSYNEQFF.

This clonotype has more than one count but fewer than ten. V and J are TRBV5-1 and TRBJ2-1, with D tentatively TRBD2 (6 bases). This CDR3 contains 15 residues. Germline V gene data show CDR1 as SGHRS and CDR2 as YFSETQ. V was shortened by 6 bases and J by 4 bases, with 17 bases between the two germline ends. CDR3 nucleotide sequence: TGCGCCAGCACCGATGGAGGGTCGGGGTACAATGAGCAGTTCTTC. Translation gives CASTDGGSGYNEQFF.

In this sample, this clonotype turned up a few times. This chain connects TRBV29-1 to TRBJ2-7; 8 bases agree with TRBD1. Trimming removed 2 bases from V and 3 bases from J; junction bases left unmatched: 6. Germline CDR1 reads SQVTM; CDR2 reads ANQGSEA. This CDR3 spans 14 amino acids. CDR3 sequence reads: CSVELGQGDYEQYF. CDR3 in DNA: TGCAGCGTTGAATTAGGACAGGGTGACTACGAGCAGTACTTC.

This clonotype was observed once. V usage is TRBV18 and J usage is TRBJ2-1; D is possibly TRBD1 (6 bases). V was pared by 4 bases and J by 6 bases, with 7 bases between. CDR1 is KGHSH, CDR2 LQKENI, per germline. The CDR3 runs 12 residues. The chain's CDR3 is CASSRDTNEQFF. As DNA, the CDR3 is TGTGCCAGCTCACGGGACACCAATGAGCAGTTCTTC.

The chain links TRBV4-1 to TRBJ2-5; the match to TRBD2 covers 10 bases. There are 15 residues in the CDR3. In germline, CDR1 is MGHRA, CDR2 YSYEKL. With V trimmed by 2 bases and J by 2 bases, 2 bases remained unmatched. Written as DNA, the CDR3 is TGCGCCAGCAGCCAACGAGCGGGGGGGCAAGAGACCCAGTACTTC. It codes for CASSQRAGGQETQYF.

The chain employs TRBV12-3 or TRBV12-4 and TRBJ2-5; possibly TRBD2 for D (5 bases). This CDR3 region has 14 residues. The V gene lost 4 bases and the J gene lost 2 bases, with 11 bases spanning the gap. The CDR3 loop reads CASSSDSEQETQYF. For the CDR3, the DNA is TGTGCCAGCAGTTCCGATAGCGAACAAGAGACCCAGTACTTC.

This chain uses TRBV5-6 with TRBJ2-5; 15 bases match TRBD2. The CDR3 covers 16 residues. The germline V gene has CDR1 SGHDT and CDR2 YYEEEE. The junction had 4 bases not matched to a gene; V was cut back by 3 bases and J by 4 bases. CDR3 DNA sequence: TGTGCCAGCAGCTGGACTAGCGGGGGGGCCCGAGAGACCCAGTACTTC. It yields the protein CASSWTSGGARETQYF.

The chain joins TRBV7-9 to TRBJ1-1; D gene ambiguous. Germline CDR1 is SEHNR and CDR2 is FQNEAQ (reference sequence). The CDR3 covers 14 residues. V lost 5 bases and J 2 bases, leaving 12 bases between the germline ends. CDR3 loop: CASSPPVLNTEAFF. In DNA, the CDR3 is TGTGCCAGCAGCCCCCCCGTTTTAAACACTGAAGCTTTCTTT.

This clonotype has a handful of counts. The J gene is TRBJ2-7, the V gene TRBV20-1, with 7 bases aligning to TRBD1. The J segment lost 7 bases and the V segment lost 8 bases, leaving 17 bases of the junction unmatched. CDR3 length: 14 amino acids. The germline V gene has CDR1 DFQATT and CDR2 SNEGSKA (reference sequence). The CDR3 protein is CSPSQPGTVFEQYF. The CDR3 nucleotides are TGCAGTCCCTCTCAACCCGGGACAGTCTTTGAGCAGTACTTC.

CDR3 bases: TGTGCCAGCACCCAACCTGTTAGCGGGGGAAGACGGGAGCAGTACTTC. Protein product: CASTQPVSGGRREQYF. This chain joins TRBV6-2 or TRBV6-3 and TRBJ2-7; 9 bases line up with TRBD2. The germline gives CDR1 MNHEY, CDR2 SVGEGT. Germline trimming cut 7 bases from V and 7 bases from J; bases unmatched to any gene: 17. This CDR3 has 16 residues.

This clonotype turned up a few times. The chain links TRBV5-6 to TRBJ1-2; D unclear. Germline V gene data show CDR1 as SGHDT and CDR2 as YYEEEE. The CDR3 totals 14 residues. V was clipped by 1 base and J by 4 bases, with 11 bases between them. CDR3 nucleotide sequence: TGTGCCAGCAGCTTGCCGGGCTACTTCTATGGCTACACCTTC. This encodes CASSLPGYFYGYTF.

The CDR3 bases are TGCGCCAGCAGCCGCCGGTCCGGGGCTGTCGAGCCCCAGCATTTT. This encodes CASSRRSGAVEPQHF. The chain uses TRBV4-1 and TRBJ1-5; the D gene is possibly TRBD1 (5 bases). The germline V and J ends were trimmed by 4 bases and 8 bases, with 18 bases remaining between them. CDR1 and CDR2 (germline): MGHRA, YSYEKL. This CDR3 has 15 amino acids.

This clonotype was seen more than once but under ten times. The chain carries TRBV7-2 and TRBJ2-1; the match to TRBD2 covers 9 bases. The CDR3 has 15 residues. J lost 2 bases, V lost 6 bases, and 5 bases had no gene match. Germline V lookup: CDR1 SGHTA, CDR2 FQGNSA. The DNA for the CDR3 is TGTGCCAGCAGAAAAAGCGGGGGGACCTACAATGAGCAGTTCTTC. It yields the protein CASRKSGGTYNEQFF.

This clonotype was counted a few times. The chain is built from TRBV29-1 and TRBJ2-3; D is undetermined. There are 14 residues in the CDR3. The germline V gene encodes CDR1 SQVTM and CDR2 ANQGSEA. Trimming removed 4 bases at V and 2 bases at J, with 13 bases between. This CDR3 is CSVGSRLDTDTQYF. CDR3 sequence (DNA): TGCAGCGTTGGGTCGAGACTCGACACAGATACGCAGTATTTT.

This clonotype was detected only a few times. This chain joins TRBV4-3 and TRBJ2-7; D is possibly TRBD2 (6 bases). The CDR3 has 14 residues. CDR1 and CDR2 from the germline V gene are LGHNA and YSLEER. Trimming cost V 1 base and J 4 bases, with 11 bases left between them. The CDR3, as DNA: TGCGCCAGCAGCCAAGGGCCGGAGGGGTACGAGCAGTACTTC. It translates to CASSQGPEGYEQYF.

This clonotype was seen only a few times. The V call is TRBV14, the J call TRBJ2-5; D is perhaps TRBD1 (5 bases). Germline lookup yields CDR1 SGHDN and CDR2 FVKESK. This CDR3 is 16 amino acids long. The V end lost 3 bases, the J end lost 2 bases, and 16 bases lay between the germline ends. Here the CDR3 reads CASSHYGHAPQETQYF. The CDR3 coding sequence is TGTGCCAGCAGCCATTATGGACACGCCCCGCAAGAGACCCAGTACTTC.

This clonotype was counted between two and nine times. CDR3 nucleotide sequence: TGCGCCAGCAGCTTTAGCGGGAGGAGAACAGATACGCAGTATTTT. Its translation is CASSFSGRRTDTQYF. The rearrangement links TRBV5-1 to TRBJ2-3, with 10 bases lining up with TRBD2. V lost 2 bases and J lost 3; bases outside the gene matches: 3. The CDR3 is 15 amino acids. Germline values: CDR1 SGHRS, CDR2 YFSETQ.

A single count supports this clonotype. The genes are TRBV4-1 and TRBJ1-2, with 8 positions matching TRBD1. Germline-derived CDR1 and CDR2 are MGHRA and YSYEKL. The CDR3 loop spans 15 amino acids. J was trimmed by 5 bases and V by 1 base; bases with no gene match: 6. The CDR3 nucleotides read TGCGCCAGCAGCCAAGGCAGGCAGGGGGCATATGGCTACACCTTC. Its translation is CASSQGRQGAYGYTF.

V and J are TRBV10-2 and TRBJ1-3; 7 bases match TRBD1. CDR3 length: 15 amino acids. Germline assignment: CDR1 WSHSY and CDR2 SAAADI. V was clipped by 6 bases and J by 0 bases; unmatched bases: 5. The CDR3 here is CASRGGGGSGNTIYF. In DNA form, the CDR3 reads TGCGCCAGCAGGGGAGGGGGCGGCTCTGGAAACACCATATATTTT.

This clonotype showed up just a few times. The chain has TRBV20-1 and TRBJ1-2, with 7 bases identical to TRBD1. Germline V lookup: CDR1 DFQATT, CDR2 SNEGSKA (reference sequence). After removal of 3 bases from V and 7 bases from J, the junction contained 20 bases not matched to a gene. This CDR3 region has 17 residues. CDR3 sequence: CSASLWTGTLKGGGYTF. DNA of the CDR3: TGCAGTGCTAGTCTCTGGACAGGCACTCTGAAAGGGGGTGGCTACACCTTC.

The J gene is TRBJ2-1, the V gene TRBV12-3 or TRBV12-4; TRBD2 might be the D (5 bases). Trimming took off 2 bases at V and 7 bases at J, with 9 bases between the two ends. The CDR3 has 13 residues. CDR3 bases: TGTGCCAGCAGTTTATATGGGGAGAATGAGCAGTTCTTC. Its translation: CASSLYGENEQFF.

The rearrangement uses TRBV4-3 and TRBJ2-7; 8 bases fit TRBD2. J lost 4 bases, V lost 1 base, and 6 bases had no gene match. Germline V CDR1 and CDR2: LGHNA, YSLEER. The length of the CDR3 is 15 residues. CDR3 amino acids: CASSQGTSTVYEQYF. For the CDR3, the DNA is TGCGCCAGCAGCCAAGGGACTAGCACCGTATACGAGCAGTACTTC.

This clonotype was picked up a small number of times. The chain is built from TRBV7-2 and TRBJ1-5, with D perhaps TRBD1 (6 bases). This CDR3 is 15 amino acids long. Germline loops: CDR1 SGHTA, CDR2 FQGNSA. V dropped 1 base and J dropped 7 bases, with 14 bases sitting between them. This chain's CDR3 is CASSLVGRGKQPQHF. The CDR3 region has the DNA TGTGCCAGCAGCTTAGTAGGCAGGGGTAAACAGCCCCAGCATTTT.